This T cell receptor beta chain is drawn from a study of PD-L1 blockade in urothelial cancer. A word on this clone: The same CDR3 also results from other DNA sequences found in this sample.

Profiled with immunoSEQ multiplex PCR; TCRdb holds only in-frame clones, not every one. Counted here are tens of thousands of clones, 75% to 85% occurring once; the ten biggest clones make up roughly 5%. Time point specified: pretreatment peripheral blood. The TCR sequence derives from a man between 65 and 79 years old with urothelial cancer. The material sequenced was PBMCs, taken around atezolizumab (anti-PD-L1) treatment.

The CDR3 reads CATSRDRANTEAFF. The CDR3 region has the DNA TGTGCCACCAGCAGAGACAGGGCGAACACTGAAGCTTTCTTT. The chain uses TRBV15 and TRBJ1-1; a possible D gene is TRBD1 (5 bases). Looked up from germline, CDR1 is LNHNV and CDR2 is YYDKDF (reference sequence). The CDR3 has 14 residues. The V gene lost 0 bases and the J gene lost 1 base, with 6 bases spanning the gap.